The rows below give T cell receptor beta chains drawn from one sample of a study of identifying expanded T cells in peripheral blood. Libraries were prepared by immunoSEQ multiplex PCR; TCRdb keeps only in-frame clonotypes and omits some of them. The sample has 100,000 or so clones, around 88% seen once. The material sequenced was blood. These TCRs come from a person aged 18 to 75 in good health. Each CDR3 is given with its conserved first and last residue. A D gene is named only where the DNA matches it firmly. Clone size is given for some rows only: seen once, a few or many times, or a class if the clone is expanded.

v_gene	abundance	d_gene	j_gene	CDR3nt	CDR3aa
TRBV14	.	.	TRBJ1-1	TGTGCCAGCAGCCCCCCAACACTCCGGAACACTGAAGCTTTCTTT	CASSPPTLRNTEAFF
TRBV5-4	.	.	TRBJ2-3	TGTGCCAGCAGCTTGGGGACGGCGCAGTATTTT	CASSLGTAQYF
TRBV2	.	.	TRBJ2-7	TGTGCCAGCAGTGAGCTCCCGGGACCGAGAGACTACGAGCAGTACTTC	CASSELPGPRDYEQYF
TRBV5-8	once	.	TRBJ2-1	TGTGCCAGCAGTTTCGGACTTCCTCACAATGAGCAGTTCTTC	CASSFGLPHNEQFF
TRBV29-1	.	.	TRBJ2-7	TGCAGCGTTCACGGAGGGGGCACCTACGAGCAGTACTTC	CSVHGGGTYEQYF
TRBV2	once	.	TRBJ2-5	TGTGCCAGCAGGGAGACGGAGACCCAGTACTTC	CASRETETQYF
TRBV10-3	.	TRBD2	TRBJ2-3	TGTGCCATCGAGTTAAGGCGGGGGAGCACAGATACGCAGTATTTT	CAIELRRGSTDTQYF
TRBV6-5	.	.	TRBJ2-7	TGTGCCAGCAGTTACTCCGAATCGGGCTACGAGCAGTACTTC	CASSYSESGYEQYF
TRBV9	.	.	TRBJ1-2	TGTGCCAGCAGCGTGACGACAGGCAGAGGAAACTTTAATGGCTACACCTTC	CASSVTTGRGNFNGYTF
TRBV27	once	.	TRBJ2-7	TGTGCCAGCAGTTTCTCGATGGACAGCTCCTACGAGCAGTACTTC	CASSFSMDSSYEQYF
TRBV9	.	.	TRBJ1-6	TGTGCCAGCAGCGTAGACGGAGGTCCCTATAATTCACCCCTCCACTTT	CASSVDGGPYNSPLHF
TRBV4-1	.	TRBD2	TRBJ2-1	TGCGCCAGCAGCTGGCTAGCGGGGGGGGACAATGAGCAGTTCTTC	CASSWLAGGDNEQFF
TRBV4-3	once	TRBD1	TRBJ2-3	TGCGCCAGCAGCCAATCGACAGGGAAAGCAGATACGCAGTATTTT	CASSQSTGKADTQYF
TRBV5-1	once	TRBD1	TRBJ1-1	TGCGCCAGCAGTCAACAGGGGGCGACTGAAGCTTTCTTT	CASSQQGATEAFF
TRBV6-4	.	.	TRBJ1-2	TGTGCCAGCAGGAACAGGGATATTCATGGCTACACCTTC	CASRNRDIHGYTF
TRBV6-5	.	.	TRBJ1-1	TGTGCCAGCAGTTACTCGCTGGCGAACACTGAAGCTTTCTTT	CASSYSLANTEAFF
TRBV4-3	.	TRBD1	TRBJ2-7	TGCGCCAGCAGCCCGACAGGGACCGACGAGCAGTACTTC	CASSPTGTDEQYF
TRBV7-2	.	TRBD2	TRBJ2-1	TGTGCCAGCAGCTTAGGTGGCGGGGGTTACAATGAGCAGTTCTTC	CASSLGGGGYNEQFF
TRBV5-1	.	.	TRBJ2-3	TGCGCCAGCAGCACCGGGCCGGGGACAGATACGCAGTATTTT	CASSTGPGTDTQYF
TRBV30	.	.	TRBJ2-1	TGTGCCTGGAGTCGAACAGGGATTATCCCCTACAATGAGCAGTTCTTC	CAWSRTGIIPYNEQFF
TRBV11-2	.	.	TRBJ2-7	TGTGCCAGCAGTTGGGACCCCGGGACACCCAGCTCCTACGAGCAGTACTTC	CASSWDPGTPSSYEQYF
TRBV7-2	.	.	TRBJ1-5	TGTGCCAGCAGCTTACAGGCTCTCAATCAGCCCCAGCATTTT	CASSLQALNQPQHF
TRBV27	.	.	TRBJ2-7	TGTGCCAGCAGTTTATCGAGGGGGGTCTACGAGCAGTACTTC	CASSLSRGVYEQYF
TRBV7-2	.	.	TRBJ1-5	TGTGCCAGCAGCTTAGTCGGGGGGCAGCCCCAGCATTTT	CASSLVGGQPQHF
TRBV21-1	.	.	TRBJ2-2	TGTGCCAGCAGGACCGCGCCGGATTTTATGAACACCGGGGAGCTGTTTTTT	CASRTAPDFMNTGELFF
TRBV27	.	TRBD1	TRBJ2-7	TGTGCCAGCAGTTTATCGGGACAGGGGATTCAGGAGCAGTACTTC	CASSLSGQGIQEQYF
TRBV15	few	.	TRBJ1-2	TGTGCCACCAGCAGAGTGCGTCAGGGAGGGCCTGATGGCTACACCTTC	CATSRVRQGGPDGYTF
TRBV5-1	once	TRBD1	TRBJ2-7	TGCGCCAGCAGCCCTCTAGCCGGGACAGGGATCAACGAGCAGTACTTC	CASSPLAGTGINEQYF
TRBV5-1	once	.	TRBJ1-1	TGCGCCAGCAGCGCCCCGACGGAGCAGAACACTGAAGCTTTCTTT	CASSAPTEQNTEAFF
TRBV5-1	.	.	TRBJ1-6	TGCGCCAGCAGCTTGGACAGCGGCTATAATTCACCCCTCCACTTT	CASSLDSGYNSPLHF
TRBV25-1	.	TRBD1	TRBJ1-4	TGTGCCAGCAGTTACTCAGGGGGGGCAAATGAAAAACTGTTTTTT	CASSYSGGANEKLFF
TRBV7-9	once	.	TRBJ1-2	TGTGCCAGCAGCTTAGCGTACAGGGAACACTATGGCTACACCTTC	CASSLAYREHYGYTF
TRBV7-6	.	TRBD2	TRBJ2-3	TGTGCCAGCAGCTTAGAGGGGGGAGCGGGGGCCGGGACAGATACGCAGTATTTT	CASSLEGGAGAGTDTQYF
TRBV27	.	.	TRBJ2-1	TGTGCCAGCAGTTCTCTCCAGGGTAGCTCCTACAATGAGCAGTTCTTC	CASSSLQGSSYNEQFF
TRBV7-9	.	.	TRBJ2-1	TGTGCCAGCAGCTCCCCGGGCTCCAGGGGATGGACCTACAATGAGCAGTTCTTC	CASSSPGSRGWTYNEQFF
TRBV11-2	.	TRBD1	TRBJ2-4	TGTGCCAGCAGCCGATCTGGACAGGGGGTGGCCAAAAACATTCAGTACTTC	CASSRSGQGVAKNIQYF
TRBV5-6	.	TRBD1	TRBJ1-1	TGTGCCAGCAGCTTTGACAGGGGGCACTCTGAAGCTTTCTTT	CASSFDRGHSEAFF
TRBV10-3	.	.	TRBJ2-7	TGTGCCATCAGTGACGAGTACGGGCAGTACTTC	CAISDEYGQYF
TRBV5-1	.	.	TRBJ2-3	TGCGCCAGCAGCTTGGTCCCCGGGGCCGACACAGATACGCAGTATTTT	CASSLVPGADTDTQYF
TRBV6-6	.	.	TRBJ1-1	TGTGCCAGCAGTTACGGTCTTGGGGCTGAAGCTTTCTTT	CASSYGLGAEAFF
TRBV5-1	.	TRBD1	TRBJ2-3	TGCGCCAGCAGCCCGCAGGGGGCTAGCACAGATACGCAGTATTTT	CASSPQGASTDTQYF